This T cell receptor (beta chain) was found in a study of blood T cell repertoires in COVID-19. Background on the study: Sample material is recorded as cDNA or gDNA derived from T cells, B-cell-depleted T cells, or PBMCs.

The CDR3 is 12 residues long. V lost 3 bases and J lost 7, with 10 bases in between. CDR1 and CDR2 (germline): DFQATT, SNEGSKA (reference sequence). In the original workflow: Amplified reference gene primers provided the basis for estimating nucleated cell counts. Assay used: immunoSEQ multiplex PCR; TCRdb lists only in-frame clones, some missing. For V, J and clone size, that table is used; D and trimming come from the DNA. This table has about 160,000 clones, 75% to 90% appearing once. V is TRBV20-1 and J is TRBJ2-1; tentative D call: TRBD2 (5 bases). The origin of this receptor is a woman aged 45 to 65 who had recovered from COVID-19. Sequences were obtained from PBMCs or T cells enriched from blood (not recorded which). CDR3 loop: CSASMRVNEQFF. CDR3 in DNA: TGCAGTGCTAGTATGAGGGTAAATGAGCAGTTCTTC.